This TCR beta chain was captured by sequencing in a study of CD8+CD57+ T cells in acquired aplastic anemia. In the study overall: Sorted CD4+ plus CD8+ cells gave DNA averaging about 3.2 ug.

An expansion of CD8+CD57+ cells by flow cytometry had been shown in patients chosen for sequencing. All patients had severe acquired aplastic anemia. No therapy was given to patients before blood sampling. Genomic DNA provided the template from which TCR beta VDJ and CDR3 profiles were obtained. TCRdb passed the reads through MiXCR, listing each CDR3 protein once. The top ten hold approximately 9.7% of the sample, which has about 190,000 distinct CDR3 sequences, 40% to 50% seen once. Study-wide results and limits: Found in both controls and patients were fewer than 35 CD8+ CDR3 sequences.

This CDR3 has 14 amino acids. Germline V CDR1 and CDR2: MNHEY, SVGAGI. Trimming cost V 6 bases and J 5 bases; bases outside gene matches: 7. This clonotype came up many times. Its antigen remains unknown. The chain combines TRBV6-5 with TRBJ1-1, with 9 bases lining up with TRBD1. This clonotype was sampled from a human donor with aplastic anemia. Input material: sorted CD4+, CD8+, or CD8+CD57+ T cells (not recorded which) from PBMCs. The CDR3 is CASRLGQGRTEAFF. DNA for the CDR3: TGTGCCAGCAGATTAGGACAGGGGAGGACTGAAGCTTTCTTT.